The present TCR beta chain was sequenced within a study of T cell responses to AZD1222 COVID-19 vaccine. On the study more broadly: The analysis combined second doses at about 4 or about 12 weeks.

Study results and limitations: Repertoire sampling occurred only after the peak T cell response. Spike-specific TCR repertoires showed rising breadth and depth after two AZD1222 doses. Nearly half of spike-specific TCRs reportedly go after variant regions that carry no mutations.

Sequenced by immunoSEQ multiplex PCR; TCRdb stores in-frame clones only, minus some. The data contain over 45,000 clones, approximately 83% of them singletons. With regard to this clone: What it binds is not known.

After removal of 1 base from V and 3 bases from J, the junction contained 11 bases not matched to a gene. Germline-derived CDR1 and CDR2 are GTSNPN and SVGIG (reference sequence). This CDR3 has 16 amino acids. The specimen comprised peripheral blood, sampled on day 0 of AZD1222 vaccination. This clonotype was sampled from an adult in good health. This rearrangement joins TRBV30 to TRBJ1-2, with 7 bases lining up with TRBD1. CDR3 DNA sequence: TGTGCCTGGAGTGGAGTGCGGACAGGCGGACACTATGGCTACACCTTC. Protein product: CAWSGVRTGGHYGYTF.